This passage covers 3 T cell receptor beta chains from one sample sequenced in a study of cytomegalovirus exposure and HLA in healthy donors (dated by TCRdb to about 2017). The library came from the immunoSEQ multiplex PCR assay. For the multiplex PCR, a mixture combining 60 forward primers for TCR Vbeta segments and 13 reverse primers for TCR Jbeta segments was used. Sourced from immuneACCESS, this table was stored by TCRdb with only in-frame sequences that have V and J called. A share of the clones is absent; for the studies checked, an unresolved V gene accounts for under half, and the remainder has no known explanation. This sample comprises 160,000 or so clones, about four fifths of them detected only once. The top ten clonotypes cover 8.5% of the sample. Specimen: PBMCs. These receptors came from a male donor in good health and CMV-seropositive.

The rearrangement links TRBV19 to TRBJ2-1; 10 bases map to TRBD2. From germline, CDR1 is LNHDA and CDR2 SQIVND (reference sequence). This CDR3 comprises 14 residues. V shed 7 bases and J 9 bases; nucleotides not matched to a gene: 9. The CDR3 coding sequence is TGTGCCAGTAACGTCCTAGCGGGAGAGGGTGAGCAGTTCTTC. This encodes CASNVLAGEGEQFF.

The CDR3 DNA follows: TGTGCCAGTACTCCGCTGGGGGCTTACAATGAGCAGTTCTTC. It is translated as CASTPLGAYNEQFF. The gene calls are TRBV19 and TRBJ2-1, with TRBD1 as a possible D gene (6 bases). In germline, CDR1 is LNHDA, CDR2 SQIVND (reference sequence). V dropped 7 bases and J dropped 4 bases, with 14 bases sitting between them. The CDR3 loop spans 14 amino acids. The full variable domain, its missing parts supplied by reference TRBV19 and TRBJ2-1, is DGGITQSPKYLFRKEGQNVTLSCEQNLNHDAMYWYRQDPGQGLRLIYYSQIVNDFQKGDIAEGYSVSREKKESFPLTVTSAQKNPTAFYLCASTPLGAYNEQFFGPGTRLTVL.

This clone was seen just once. The gene calls are TRBV5-4 and TRBJ2-3, with 8 bases aligning to TRBD1. V lost 0 bases and J lost 5; bases outside the gene matches: 5. Germline assignment: CDR1 SGHNT and CDR2 YYREEE (reference sequence). CDR3 length: 15 amino acids. CDR3 region: CASSLATGVGDTQYF. CDR3 coding DNA: TGTGCCAGCAGCTTGGCGACAGGGGTAGGAGATACGCAGTATTTT.